This T cell receptor beta chain derives from a study of blood T cell repertoires in COVID-19. Turning to the study itself: There were acute and convalescent COVID-19 samples, and they came from the United States, Italy and Spain. PBMCs, B-cell-depleted T cells, or T cells were the source of the cDNA or gDNA that made up the material.

CDR1 and CDR2 (germline): KGHDR, SFDVKD. The CDR3 is 16 residues long. The J segment lost 3 bases and the V segment lost 3 bases, leaving 4 bases of the junction unmatched. In the source study's methods: Amplification of reference gene primers was used by the study to estimate nucleated cell counts. Assay used: immunoSEQ multiplex PCR; TCRdb lists only in-frame clones, some missing. The D gene and trimming were derived from the DNA, and the V and J assignments and clone size from that table. The table lists around 6,200 clones, roughly 89% of them singletons. The chain links TRBV24-1 to TRBJ2-3, with 11 positions matching TRBD2. The source material was peripheral blood. This TCR came from a human donor in a cohort sampled during active COVID-19. CDR3: CATSDAGTSGTDTQYF. The CDR3, as DNA: TGTGCCACCAGTGATGCCGGGACTAGCGGAACAGATACGCAGTATTTT.